The 30 T cell receptor beta chains below come from one sample, sequenced in a study of blood T cell repertoires in COVID-19. The data were produced by immunoSEQ multiplex PCR, yet TCRdb's version contains in-frame clones alone and is incomplete. The sample has fewer than 250,000 clones; about 82% are singletons. The specimen was PBMCs or T cells enriched from blood (not recorded which). Source of these receptors: a woman aged 45-60 years with acute COVID-19.

The rearrangement uses TRBV4-3 and TRBJ2-2; 11 bases are shared with TRBD1. From germline, CDR1 is LGHNA and CDR2 YSLEER. This CDR3 is 16 amino acids long. V shed 0 bases and J 7 bases; nucleotides not matched to a gene: 4. CDR3 residues: CASSQEDRGHGGELFF. The DNA of the CDR3 is TGCGCCAGCAGCCAAGAGGACAGGGGGCATGGCGGGGAGCTGTTTTTT.

V gene TRBV18 combines with J gene TRBJ1-3, with D perhaps matching TRBD1 (5 bases). The CDR3 runs 13 residues. Trimming took 2 bases from V and 8 from J, leaving 10 bases between them. From germline, CDR1 is KGHSH and CDR2 LQKENI. The chain's CDR3 is CASSPSRADTIYF. For the CDR3, the DNA is TGTGCCAGCTCACCAAGCAGGGCGGACACCATATATTTT.

This clone was detected once. In nucleotides, the CDR3 is TGCGCCAGCAGCCAAGGTGGGATGCCGGGACAGGGGGCCGAGGGGTACTTC. Residues: CASSQGGMPGQGAEGYF. The rearrangement links TRBV4-3 to TRBJ2-7, with 12 positions matching TRBD1. Trimming took 1 base from V and 12 from J; bases not matched to a gene: 16. The CDR3 runs to 17 residues. Germline V gene data show CDR1 as LGHNA and CDR2 as YSLEER.

This clone was found a few times. J is TRBJ2-7 and V is TRBV2, with TRBD1 identical over 8 bases. The CDR3 totals 14 residues. In germline, CDR1 is SNHLY, CDR2 FYNNEI. The V gene end was trimmed by 3 bases and the J gene end by 1 base; junction bases not matched to a gene: 2. CDR3 in amino acids: CASSERTGSYEQYF. CDR3 in DNA: TGTGCCAGCAGTGAGAGGACAGGGTCCTACGAGCAGTACTTC.

The chain uses TRBV2 and TRBJ2-3, with TRBD1 identical over 8 bases. Germline V gene sequence: CDR1 SNHLY, CDR2 FYNNEI. V lost 9 bases to trimming and J lost 4 bases; unmatched junction nucleotides: 9. This CDR3 region has 14 residues. CDR3 coding DNA: TGTGCCAGTGGACAGGGCGTGGGCGCAGATACGCAGTATTTT. It encodes CASGQGVGADTQYF.

This sequence joins TRBV6-2 or TRBV6-3 and TRBJ1-5; D is undetermined. The V end lost 1 base, the J end lost 2 bases, and 9 bases lay between the germline ends. Germline assignment: CDR1 MNHEY and CDR2 SVGEGT. CDR3 length: 15 amino acids. CDR3 in DNA: TGTGCCAGCAGTTACTTGGACGGGGGCAATCAGCCCCAGCATTTT. This translates into CASSYLDGGNQPQHF.

CDR3 residues: CSVMTAYGYTF. For the CDR3, the DNA is TGCAGCGTAATGACAGCTTATGGCTACACCTTC. The chain combines TRBV29-1 with TRBJ1-2; maybe TRBD1 (5 bases). There are 11 residues in the CDR3. CDR1 is SQVTM, CDR2 ANQGSEA, per germline. V was trimmed by 6 bases and J by 5 bases, leaving 10 bases between them.

J is TRBJ2-1 and V is TRBV4-3, with a possible D match to TRBD2 (7 bases). Trimming took off 0 bases at V and 4 bases at J, with 16 bases between the two ends. The length of the CDR3 is 17 residues. Germline CDR1 is LGHNA and CDR2 is YSLEER. The CDR3 loop is CASSQDRRGGTYNEQFF. In DNA form, the CDR3 reads TGCGCCAGCAGCCAAGATAGGAGGGGGGGGACGTACAATGAGCAGTTCTTC.

This chain joins TRBV5-1 and TRBJ1-3, with D possibly matching TRBD1 (6 bases). The CDR3 is 14 residues long. The ends were cut back, 3 bases at V and 2 bases at J, with 9 bases in the middle. Germline CDR1 SGHRS, CDR2 YFSETQ. The CDR3 nucleotides are TGCGCCAGCAGCTCCGACAGGCCTGGAAACACCATATATTTT. This codes for CASSSDRPGNTIYF.

The gene calls are TRBV7-6 and TRBJ2-7, with D perhaps TRBD1 (6 bases). The V gene's germline CDR1 is SGHVS and CDR2 FNYEAQ. Trimming took 3 bases from V and 6 from J, leaving 12 bases between them. There are 13 residues in the CDR3. CDR3 loop: CASSFDRMGEQYF. CDR3 coding DNA: TGTGCCAGCAGCTTCGACAGGATGGGCGAGCAGTACTTC.

The chain combines TRBV13 with TRBJ2-5; 16 nucleotides line up with TRBD2. Germline assignment: CDR1 PRHDT and CDR2 FYEKMQ (reference sequence). V was clipped by 3 bases and J by 2 bases; unmatched bases: 9. The CDR3 loop spans 19 amino acids. In DNA, the CDR3 is TGTGCCAGCAGCTTGGGACTAGCGGGGGGGAACAGTCTACAAGAGACCCAGTACTTC. This translates into CASSLGLAGGNSLQETQYF.

V and J are TRBV19 and TRBJ1-5; perhaps TRBD1 as D (6 bases). The CDR3 is 14 amino acids. In germline, CDR1 is LNHDA, CDR2 SQIVND (reference sequence). V shed 2 bases and J shed 6 bases, with 11 bases lying between them. The CDR3 DNA reads TGTGCCAGTAGTATAACAGGGATGGGTCAGCCCCAGCATTTT. Translation: CASSITGMGQPQHF.

V usage is TRBV30 and J usage is TRBJ1-5, with 7 bases fitting TRBD1. Germline lookup yields CDR1 GTSNPN and CDR2 SVGIG (reference sequence). The junction had 10 bases not matched to a gene; V was cut back by 6 bases and J by 2 bases. CDR3 length equals 15 residues. CDR3 sequence (DNA): TGTGCCTGCAAACAGGGGACCTTAGGCAATCAGCCCCAGCATTTT. It specifies CACKQGTLGNQPQHF.

The chain carries TRBV6-2 or TRBV6-3 and TRBJ2-7; 9 bases match TRBD1. CDR1 MNHEY and CDR2 SVGEGT come from the germline V gene. V shed 0 bases and J 6 bases; nucleotides not matched to a gene: 0. The CDR3 length is 13 residues. The CDR3 sequence is CASSYSTGGEQYF. In nucleotides, the CDR3 is TGTGCCAGCAGTTACTCGACAGGGGGCGAGCAGTACTTC.

The V call is TRBV7-9, the J call TRBJ2-3; D remains unclear. This CDR3 has 13 amino acids. V was pared by 3 bases and J by 5 bases, with 9 bases between. The germline gives CDR1 SEHNR, CDR2 FQNEAQ (reference sequence). DNA of the CDR3: TGTGCCAGCAGCTTTCCCCGCGGAGATACGCAGTATTTT. It is translated as CASSFPRGDTQYF.

Only a few counts were recorded for this clone. CDR3 in DNA: TGTGCCAGCAGCCAATTGGGACAGGGGGCCTACGAGCAGTACTTC. Amino acid sequence: CASSQLGQGAYEQYF. The V gene is TRBV14, the J gene TRBJ2-7; 11 nucleotides agree with TRBD1. CDR3 size: 15 residues. J gave up 2 bases and V 2 bases, and 2 bases lay outside the gene matches. Germline CDR1 is SGHDN and CDR2 is FVKESK.

This clone was found once. V is TRBV29-1 and J is TRBJ2-1, with 7 bases identical to TRBD1. The CDR3 is made up of 14 amino acids. J was trimmed by 1 base and V by 6 bases; bases with no gene match: 6. Germline CDR1 SQVTM, CDR2 ANQGSEA. The CDR3 protein is CSVGTAKSYNEQFF. CDR3 nucleotide sequence: TGCAGCGTCGGGACAGCTAAATCCTACAATGAGCAGTTCTTC.

The chain combines TRBV29-1 with TRBJ1-1, with D perhaps matching TRBD1 (6 bases). This CDR3 contains 13 residues. V lost 6 bases, J lost 0 bases, and 11 bases lay in between. Germline V gene sequence: CDR1 SQVTM, CDR2 ANQGSEA. The CDR3 nucleotides read TGCAGCGTAGGCAGGGGACTGAACACTGAAGCTTTCTTT. Encoded protein: CSVGRGLNTEAFF.

This clone showed up just once. This chain uses TRBV10-3 with TRBJ1-1, with 9 bases identical to TRBD1. The CDR3 totals 18 residues. Trimming took 0 bases from V and 3 from J; bases not matched to a gene: 11. CDR1 is ENHRY and CDR2 is SYGVKD in the germline V gene. CDR3 DNA sequence: TGTGCCATCAGTGAGTCTCCTTTTCGGGACAGGGCCCACACTGAAGCTTTCTTT. Translated, it gives CAISESPFRDRAHTEAFF.

The V and J genes are TRBV9 and TRBJ2-3, with TRBD1 matching 7 bases. This CDR3 comprises 13 residues. Germline V gene lookup returns CDR1 SGDLS and CDR2 YYNGEE. V lost 7 bases, J lost 7 bases, and 9 bases stayed unmatched. The CDR3 loop reads CASGEGATNTQYF. The CDR3 coding sequence is TGTGCCAGCGGCGAGGGGGCCACTAATACGCAGTATTTT.

V is TRBV11-2 and J is TRBJ2-7, with D perhaps matching TRBD2 (6 bases). CDR3 length equals 14 residues. Trimming left V 1 base short and J 5 bases short, with 12 bases between. The germline V gene has CDR1 SGHAT and CDR2 FQNNGV. As DNA, the CDR3 is TGTGCCAGCAGCTTAGGAGGTGGGGGGAACGAGCAGTACTTC. Residues: CASSLGGGGNEQYF. The entire variable domain, with the rest obtained from reference TRBV11-2 and TRBJ2-7, is as follows: EAGVAQSPRYKIIEKRQSVAFWCNPISGHATLYWYQQILGQGPKLLIQFQNNGVVDDSQLPKDRFSAERLKGVDSTLKIQPAKLEDSAVYLCASSLGGGGNEQYFGPGTRLTVT.

This chain uses TRBV29-1 with TRBJ2-1; D is unclear. The ends were cut back, 8 bases at V and 2 bases at J, with 10 bases in the middle. This CDR3 comprises 12 residues. In germline, CDR1 is SQVTM, CDR2 ANQGSEA. CDR3 protein: CSLGGTYNEQFF. The CDR3 region has the DNA TGCAGCCTCGGCGGAACCTACAATGAGCAGTTCTTC.

The V and J genes are TRBV3-1 (or the pseudogene TRBV3-2) and TRBJ2-1; TRBD1 agrees at 11 bases. This CDR3 comprises 16 residues. V gave up 8 bases and J gave up 2 bases; unmatched junction bases: 8. Germline V gene sequence: CDR1 LGHDT, CDR2 YNNKEL (reference sequence). Here the CDR3 DNA reads TGTGCCAGCGGCCGGACAGGGGGCGAAGCCTACAATGAGCAGTTCTTC. It encodes CASGRTGGEAYNEQFF.

In DNA form, the CDR3 reads TGTGCCAGCAGCTGGGGGACAGGATGGAACACTGAAGCTTTCTTT. This translates into CASSWGTGWNTEAFF. This chain links TRBV5-4 with TRBJ1-1, with 8 bases that match TRBD1. Losses at the gene ends were 3 bases for V and 1 base for J; bases not matched to a gene: 5. In germline, CDR1 is SGHNT, CDR2 YYREEE (reference sequence). The length of the CDR3 is 15 residues.

The V and J genes are TRBV29-1 and TRBJ1-2, with TRBD1 matching 9 bases. J lost 8 bases, V lost 6 bases, and 13 bases had no gene match. The CDR3 is 14 residues long. CDR1 SQVTM and CDR2 ANQGSEA come from the germline V gene. Here the CDR3 DNA reads TGCAGCGTGGCAGGGACAGGGAGTTCGAGGGGCTACACCTTC. Its protein product is CSVAGTGSSRGYTF.

The rearrangement links TRBV4-3 to TRBJ1-2, with D maybe TRBD1 (6 bases). Germline loops: CDR1 LGHNA, CDR2 YSLEER. This CDR3 contains 14 residues. Trimming stripped 3 bases from V and 8 bases from J, with 16 bases between. CDR3 DNA: TGCGCCAGCAGCCATCAGACCGCCAGGGGCGGCTACACCTTC. It codes for CASSHQTARGGYTF.

The V and J genes are TRBV19 and TRBJ1-2; D gene unclear. The CDR3 is 13 residues long. Trimming stripped 3 bases from V and 4 bases from J, with 9 bases between. Germline values: CDR1 LNHDA, CDR2 SQIVND (reference sequence). The CDR3 DNA reads as TGTGCCAGTAGTATTCAAGCCGGCTATGGCTACACCTTC. It specifies CASSIQAGYGYTF.

This sequence joins TRBV7-2 and TRBJ2-2; a possible D gene is TRBD1 (5 bases). Germline V gives CDR1 SGHTA, CDR2 FQGNSA. This CDR3 comprises 14 residues. Trimming shortened V by 6 bases and J by 7 bases, and 15 bases separated the two germline ends. CDR3 region: CASRATVSNGELFF. Here the CDR3 DNA reads TGTGCCAGCAGGGCGACAGTTAGCAACGGGGAGCTGTTTTTT.

This clone has only one observation. Here the CDR3 reads CASSPGWPSGALISYNEQFF. The CDR3 DNA sequence: TGTGCCAGCAGCCCCGGTTGGCCTAGCGGGGCCCTAATCTCCTACAATGAGCAGTTCTTC. The V and J genes are TRBV2 and TRBJ2-1, with 9 bases matching TRBD2. V shed 6 bases and J 0 bases; nucleotides not matched to a gene: 18. There are 20 residues in the CDR3. Germline loops: CDR1 SNHLY, CDR2 FYNNEI. Full variable domain (outside the CDR3, taken from reference TRBV2 and TRBJ2-1): EPEVTQTPSHQVTQMGQEVILRCVPISNHLYFYWYRQILGQKVEFLVSFYNNEISEKSEIFDDQFSVERPDGSNFTLKIRSTKLEDSAMYFCASSPGWPSGALISYNEQFFGPGTRLTVL.

This sequence joins TRBV30 and TRBJ1-5; no firm D call. Per germline, CDR1 GTSNPN and CDR2 SVGIG (reference sequence). The CDR3 has 14 amino acids. With 0 bases removed from V and 7 bases from J, the gap between germline ends came to 13 bases. In DNA form, the CDR3 reads TGTGCCTGGAGTGTAGAGCGCGGGGAACAGCCCCAGCATTTT. Encoded protein: CAWSVERGEQPQHF.